This T cell receptor beta chain was obtained from a study of shared clonotypes between healthy human individuals. Looking at the study overall: Donors consisted of two women and a few men between 18 and 49.

Donors, without exception, were Caucasian adults residing in Nashville, Tennessee. The table came from immunoSEQ multiplex PCR; TCRdb's copy has only in-frame clones and leaves some out. The sample has more than 850,000 clones; about 84% are singletons. The CDR3 runs 17 residues. The V and J ends lost 1 base and 0 bases respectively, with 11 bases between them. CDR1 and CDR2 from the germline V gene are SGHDT and YYEEEE. The sample consisted of memory CD4+ T cells from PBMCs. The subset here: CD45RA-negative fraction. The rearrangement uses TRBV5-6 and TRBJ2-6, with D possibly matching TRBD2 (5 bases). The clonotype was recovered from a man aged 18 to 29 in good health. Some clones in this sample may be carry-over from other donors' samples. The CDR3 coding sequence is TGTGCCAGCAGCTTGTGGGAGATCAGCTCTGGGGCCAACGTCCTGACTTTC. As protein: CASSLWEISSGANVLTF.